A selection of T cell receptor beta chains follows, all from one sample in a study of blood T cells in healthy people across ages. In TCRdb, the 5' RACE reads were re-called with MiXCR into one record per CDR3 protein. The data contain roughly 730,000 distinct CDR3 sequences, about 56% of them singletons. Sequences were obtained from blood. Every receptor here comes from a middle-aged man in good health. Each CDR3 is given with its conserved first and last residue. Fields, in order: CDR3 DNA, CDR3 protein, D gene, clone size, V gene, J gene. A D gene is named only where the DNA matches it firmly. Size tells how often a clone was seen (once, few, many) or the class of an expanded clone, and some rows leave it out.

DNA: TGCAGCGGGGAACAGGGGCTCGAGGAGCAGTTCTTC
CDR3: CSGEQGLEEQFF
D: TRBD1
size: NA
V: TRBV29-1
J: TRBJ2-1

DNA: TGCAGTGCTATAACTTCCGTCATTCAGGGGGCCTACAATGAGCAGTTCTTC
CDR3: CSAITSVIQGAYNEQFF
D: TRBD1
size: NA
V: TRBV20-1
J: TRBJ2-1

DNA: TGTGCCAGCAGTTTACCCGGGGAGGTGGTCGAGCAGTACTTC
CDR3: CASSLPGEVVEQYF
D: NA
size: many
V: TRBV12-3/TRBV12-4
J: TRBJ2-7

DNA: TGTGCTAGAGCCCAGGCGAACACCGGGGAGCTGTTTTTT
CDR3: CARAQANTGELFF
D: NA
size: NA
V: TRBV7-9
J: TRBJ2-2

DNA: TGTGCCAGCAGGGATACCGGGACCTCCTACAATGAGCAGTTCTTC
CDR3: CASRDTGTSYNEQFF
D: NA
size: few
V: TRBV14
J: TRBJ2-1

DNA: TGCAGTGCTAGTTCCCCCGGACAGAGGAAGTACGAGCAGTACTTC
CDR3: CSASSPGQRKYEQYF
D: NA
size: NA
V: TRBV20-1
J: TRBJ2-7

DNA: TGTGCCAGCAGCTTAGATTTGGGGCCGAATTCACCCCTCCACTTT
CDR3: CASSLDLGPNSPLHF
D: NA
size: NA
V: TRBV7-2
J: TRBJ1-6

DNA: TGCGCCAGCAGCCAAGACTATACCGGAGGGCAGGGCGGCACAGATACGCAGTATTTT
CDR3: CASSQDYTGGQGGTDTQYF
D: NA
size: NA
V: TRBV4-1
J: TRBJ2-3

DNA: TGTGCTAGCAGCTTGGGATCCGGTTTGAACCAAGAGACCCAGTACTTC
CDR3: CASSLGSGLNQETQYF
D: NA
size: few
V: TRBV7-7
J: TRBJ2-5

DNA: TGTGCCAGCAGCCAAGACAACGGCCTGACCTATGACTACACCTTC
CDR3: CASSQDNGLTYDYTF
D: NA
size: NA
V: TRBV3-1
J: TRBJ1-2

DNA: TGTGCCAGCAGTTACTCGGGACAGGGGGCAATAGTGGGTAACTATGGCTACACCTTC
CDR3: CASSYSGQGAIVGNYGYTF
D: TRBD1
size: NA
V: TRBV6-5
J: TRBJ1-2

DNA: TGCGCCAGCAGCTTGAAGGGACAGGGCACTGAAGCTTTCTTT
CDR3: CASSLKGQGTEAFF
D: TRBD1
size: NA
V: TRBV5-1
J: TRBJ1-1

DNA: TGTGCCAGCAGTCCAACTAGCGGGAGGGCCCACGAGCAGTACTTC
CDR3: CASSPTSGRAHEQYF
D: TRBD2
size: NA
V: TRBV28
J: TRBJ2-7

DNA: TGCGCCAGCATGGTAGCGGGGGCCCAGGGCGAACAGTACTTC
CDR3: CASMVAGAQGEQYF
D: TRBD2
size: NA
V: TRBV5-1
J: TRBJ2-4

DNA: TGTGCCAGCAGCCTCGGACAGACTGGCGAGACCCAGTACTTC
CDR3: CASSLGQTGETQYF
D: NA
size: NA
V: TRBV7-2
J: TRBJ2-5

DNA: TGTGCCAGCAGCCCCCCCCTGGATCCCAAGACAGATACGCAGTATTTT
CDR3: CASSPPLDPKTDTQYF
D: NA
size: NA
V: TRBV7-2
J: TRBJ2-3

DNA: TGCGCCAGCAGCCAAGATAGACCCCCGGGAAACATTCAGTACTTC
CDR3: CASSQDRPPGNIQYF
D: NA
size: NA
V: TRBV4-3
J: TRBJ2-4

DNA: TGTGCCAGCAGCCGGATTACTAGCGGATGGGCCTACGAGCAGTACTTC
CDR3: CASSRITSGWAYEQYF
D: TRBD2
size: NA
V: TRBV5-5
J: TRBJ2-7

DNA: TGTGCCAGCAGCGTAGGTCCGGAGAATGAAAAACTGTTTTTT
CDR3: CASSVGPENEKLFF
D: NA
size: few
V: TRBV9
J: TRBJ1-4

DNA: TGTGCCGAGCTCGGGGCAGAAGCTTTCTTT
CDR3: CAELGAEAFF
D: NA
size: NA
V: TRBV2
J: TRBJ1-1

DNA: TGTGCCAGCAGTTTTAGGACAGGGGACTACGAGCAGTACTTC
CDR3: CASSFRTGDYEQYF
D: TRBD1
size: NA
V: TRBV12-3/TRBV12-4
J: TRBJ2-7

DNA: TGCAGAGCCATCAGGACTAGCGAGGCGTACTTC
CDR3: CRAIRTSEAYF
D: TRBD2
size: NA
V: TRBV20-1
J: TRBJ2-5

DNA: TGTGCCAGCAGTCACACTCCCACGGCTCTAGCGGGGGGGCATTTTAATGAGCAGTTCTTC
CDR3: CASSHTPTALAGGHFNEQFF
D: TRBD2
size: NA
V: TRBV12-3/TRBV12-4
J: TRBJ2-1

DNA: TGTGCCAGCAGCCGTACGGGACACCTCTCTGGGGCCAACGCCCTGACTTTC
CDR3: CASSRTGHLSGANALTF
D: NA
size: NA
V: TRBV7-9
J: TRBJ2-6

DNA: TGTGCCATCAGTGACCCAAATCTAGGAGAAGCCTACGAGCAGTACTTC
CDR3: CAISDPNLGEAYEQYF
D: NA
size: few
V: TRBV10-3
J: TRBJ2-7

DNA: TGTGCCAGCTCGGAGACCGGGTCTAATAATTCACCCCTCCACTTT
CDR3: CASSETGSNNSPLHF
D: NA
size: NA
V: TRBV6-5
J: TRBJ1-6

DNA: TGTGCCAGCACCATCCAGGGGGTAGGAAACAATGAGCAGTTCTTC
CDR3: CASTIQGVGNNEQFF
D: TRBD1
size: NA
V: TRBV7-2
J: TRBJ2-1

DNA: TGTGCCAGCAGTCAAATAACAGGGATGAAGTACTTC
CDR3: CASSQITGMKYF
D: NA
size: few
V: TRBV28
J: TRBJ2-7

DNA: TGTGCCAGCAGTCCGGGACAGGGTGCTGAAGCTTTCTTT
CDR3: CASSPGQGAEAFF
D: TRBD1
size: NA
V: TRBV27
J: TRBJ1-1

DNA: TGCAGCGTAGGGGAGGGCAGGTTAAACTACAATGAGCAGTTCTTC
CDR3: CSVGEGRLNYNEQFF
D: TRBD2
size: NA
V: TRBV29-1
J: TRBJ2-1

DNA: TGTGCCAGCAGCTCCCCGGGGCAAAGGGAAGGGAACATTCAGTACTTC
CDR3: CASSSPGQREGNIQYF
D: NA
size: NA
V: TRBV11-2
J: TRBJ2-4

DNA: TGTGCCAGCAGTTTAACCCGATGGTACCTAGAGACCCAGTACTTC
CDR3: CASSLTRWYLETQYF
D: NA
size: NA
V: TRBV28
J: TRBJ2-5

DNA: TGCAGCGTTGCGGCGGGAGTAGACAATGAGCAGTACTTC
CDR3: CSVAAGVDNEQYF
D: TRBD2
size: NA
V: TRBV29-1
J: TRBJ2-7

DNA: TGCAGTGCTCCGGGACAGGGGGCGGGAGGAAACACCATATATTTT
CDR3: CSAPGQGAGGNTIYF
D: TRBD1
size: NA
V: TRBV20-1
J: TRBJ1-3

DNA: TGCGCCAGCAGCCAAGATCTAAGTGGGCGCCGGGAGTCGACTCTGAACTCGAACACCGGGGAGCTGTTTTTT
CDR3: CASSQDLSGRRESTLNSNTGELFF
D: NA
size: NA
V: TRBV4-1
J: TRBJ2-2

DNA: TGTGCCAGCGGGGCCGGAGGCCTGTGGAAGACCCAGTACTTC
CDR3: CASGAGGLWKTQYF
D: NA
size: once
V: TRBV28
J: TRBJ2-5

DNA: TGTGCCATCTCCGTGACAGGGGGTGGGCAAGAGACCCAGTACTTC
CDR3: CAISVTGGGQETQYF
D: TRBD1
size: NA
V: TRBV24-1
J: TRBJ2-5

DNA: TGTGCCAGCAGGTTAGCTGACAGGGGGAATCAGCCCCAGCATTTT
CDR3: CASRLADRGNQPQHF
D: TRBD1
size: NA
V: TRBV7-2
J: TRBJ1-5

DNA: TGTGCCATCCCTTTGGACGGGGAGCTGTTTTTT
CDR3: CAIPLDGELFF
D: NA
size: NA
V: TRBV14
J: TRBJ2-2

DNA: TGCAGCGTCGTTCTAGCGGGAGTAACAGATACGCAGTATTTT
CDR3: CSVVLAGVTDTQYF
D: TRBD2
size: NA
V: TRBV29-1
J: TRBJ2-3

DNA: TGCGCCAGCAGCTTGGAAGCGGGAGGGCTTGTGGGTAGCGAGTTCTTC
CDR3: CASSLEAGGLVGSEFF
D: TRBD2
size: NA
V: TRBV5-1
J: TRBJ2-1

DNA: TGCGCCAGCAGCCCGGACGTGGGGCGGGATGGCGAGCAGTTCTTC
CDR3: CASSPDVGRDGEQFF
D: NA
size: once
V: TRBV5-1
J: TRBJ2-1

DNA: TGCGCCAGCAGCTCGCGGACAGGGGGCTTTCAAGAGACCCAGTACTTC
CDR3: CASSSRTGGFQETQYF
D: TRBD1
size: NA
V: TRBV5-1
J: TRBJ2-5

DNA: TGCGCCAGCAGCCAAGATGTAGGGGGTCAAGCGGGAGAGCAGTTCTTC
CDR3: CASSQDVGGQAGEQFF
D: NA
size: few
V: TRBV4-3
J: TRBJ2-1

DNA: TGTGCCAGCAGTGAAACAACAGCCCCAAATCCACCCCTCCACTTT
CDR3: CASSETTAPNPPLHF
D: NA
size: NA
V: TRBV25-1
J: TRBJ1-6

DNA: TGTGCCAGCAGGCCGGGACTAGCGGGGGATACGCAGTATTTT
CDR3: CASRPGLAGDTQYF
D: TRBD2
size: NA
V: TRBV28
J: TRBJ2-3

DNA: TGCGCCAGCAGCTTGGTGGGAAGGATAGCCAAAAACATTCCGTACTTC
CDR3: CASSLVGRIAKNIPYF
D: NA
size: NA
V: TRBV5-1
J: TRBJ2-4

DNA: TGTGCCAGCAGCTTAGCGGGAGGACTAGCCAGGGAGCAGTTCTTC
CDR3: CASSLAGGLAREQFF
D: TRBD2
size: NA
V: TRBV11-1
J: TRBJ2-1

DNA: TGTGCCGGCAGCACACAGCTCAATGAGCAGTTCTTC
CDR3: CAGSTQLNEQFF
D: NA
size: NA
V: TRBV12-3/TRBV12-4
J: TRBJ2-1

DNA: TGTGCCAGCAGCTTTAGGGGGAGTCCTCCTACCAAGCAGTACTTC
CDR3: CASSFRGSPPTKQYF
D: NA
size: few
V: TRBV11-3
J: TRBJ2-4

DNA: TGCAGCGTTGAGGGGCCAGGACAGGGAACAGATACGCAGTATTTT
CDR3: CSVEGPGQGTDTQYF
D: TRBD1
size: NA
V: TRBV29-1
J: TRBJ2-3

DNA: TGTGCCAGCAGCCCCCCAGGGGGACGGACAGATGGCTACACCTTC
CDR3: CASSPPGGRTDGYTF
D: TRBD1
size: few
V: TRBV3-1
J: TRBJ1-2

DNA: TGTGCCAGCAGCTCCGGGACTAGCGGGAAGGGTGGCGAGCAGTACTTC
CDR3: CASSSGTSGKGGEQYF
D: TRBD2
size: NA
V: TRBV5-5
J: TRBJ2-7